This T cell receptor beta chain appears in the sequencing data of a study of shared clonotypes between healthy human individuals. Study outcomes and limitations: Though the depth was large, rarefaction showed that sorted-subset sequencing was incomplete.

As regards this clone: Its antigen remains unidentified.

Libraries were prepared by immunoSEQ multiplex PCR; TCRdb keeps only in-frame clonotypes and omits some of them. This sample yields 1,400,000 or so clones, of which approximately 98.5% are seen a single time; over 0.3% belongs to the top ten. The CDR3 spans 13 residues. Germline values: CDR1 SEHNR, CDR2 FQNEAQ (reference sequence). V gave up 4 bases and J gave up 2 bases, with 8 bases separating them. The specimen sequenced was naive CD4+ T cells sorted from blood. Subset noted: CD45RA+ positively selected. The clonotype comes from a man aged 25 to 40 in good health. The rearrangement links TRBV7-9 to TRBJ2-5; D call uncertain. The CDR3 region is CASSWTDQETQYF. The CDR3 DNA reads as TGTGCCAGCAGCTGGACGGATCAAGAGACCCAGTACTTC.